One sample yielded the 20 T cell receptor delta chains listed below, sequenced in a study of γδ T cells in repeated Plasmodium falciparum infection. TCRdb re-called the multiplex PCR reads through CATT. Here the sample spans approximately 53,000 delta-chain clones, 1.7% being singletons. Gammadelta T cells were flow-sorted from PBMC into Vgamma9/Vdelta2+ and Vdelta2-negative populations for bulk analysis. Source material: gamma-delta T cells from blood. The receptors shown here come from a pool of human donors (malaria-infected and uninfected, not separated).

This clone was recorded many times. This probably arose from a read error, given a far larger clone one base away. Other DNA sequences in this specimen translate into the identical CDR3. The V gene is TRDV2, the J gene TRDJ1, with D uncertain. Trimming shortened V by 1 base and J by 10 bases, and 18 bases separated the two germline ends. Per the germline V gene, CDR1 is GEAIGNYY and CDR2 is EKD. The CDR3 spans 14 residues. CDR3 amino acids: CACDTPFVVGVLIF. The CDR3, as DNA: TGTGCCTGTGACACTCCTTTTGTAGTTGGCGTACTCATCTTT.

Judged by abundance, this clone is medium-sized. Other DNA sequences in this sample translate to the same CDR3. The gene calls are TRDV1 and TRDJ1; tentative D call: TRDD3 (5 bases). Germline V gene lookup returns CDR1 TSWWSYY and CDR2 QGS. Trimming took 3 bases from V and 4 from J, leaving 12 bases between them. The CDR3 totals 14 residues. CDR3 region: CALGEDRGDDKLIF. CDR3 in DNA: TGTGCTCTTGGGGAGGATAGAGGGGACGATAAACTCATCTTT.

This clone was seen a handful of times. It is likely a read error: a sequence one base away is far more abundant. Other DNA sequences within the sample encode an identical CDR3. DNA for the CDR3: TGTGCTCTTGGGGAACTGGGCCCCTGGGGGTATCCGCTTACTACTGGGGGATACGAGACCGATAAACTCATCTTT. It specifies CALGELGPWGYPLTTGGYETDKLIF. The rearrangement links TRDV1 to TRDJ1; 13 nucleotides agree with TRDD3. TCRdb carries no J gene annotation; the J gene was assigned here by matching the DNA with germline. The CDR3 sequence is 25 residues long. Trimming removed 0 bases from V and 2 bases from J; junction bases left unmatched: 27. Germline loops: CDR1 TSWWSYY, CDR2 QGS.

This clone occurred a few times. The protein TCRdb gives is from a much larger clone and does not agree with this DNA's translation at residues 2 and 9, likely a read error; the protein shown here comes from the DNA. V and J are TRDV1 and TRDJ1, with 8 bases fitting TRDD3. The CDR3 contains 24 residues. Germline V gene data show CDR1 as TSWWSYY and CDR2 as QGS. The CDR3 coding sequence is TGTTCTCTTGGGGAACTTCTAATTTCTCCGCTGCCACGGTGGGATACGCCCCACACCGATAAACTCATCTTT. Translated: CSLGELLISPLPRWDTPHTDKLIF.

This clone was picked up many times. TCRdb shows a much larger clone's protein in place of this DNA's translation, and the two differ at residue 14, likely through a read error; the protein shown is translated from the DNA. V usage is TRDV1 and J usage is TRDJ1; no clear D. Germline V gives CDR1 TSWWSYY, CDR2 QGS. V was trimmed by 3 bases and J by 4 bases, leaving 27 bases between them. The CDR3 covers 19 residues. Written as DNA, the CDR3 is TGTGCTCTTGGGGACGCTATCCAAGCTGAGCCGATTCCGGACGATAAACTCATCTTT. Encoded protein: CALGDAIQAEPIPDDKLIF.

This clone was found many times. A single base is all that separates this from a far larger clone, so a read error is likely. The same CDR3 also results from other DNA sequences found in this sample. This sequence joins TRDV1 and TRDJ1; 10 bases map to TRDD3. Germline loops: CDR1 TSWWSYY, CDR2 QGS. V trimming: 1 base; J trimming: 0 bases; junction bases outside the gene matches: 23. The CDR3 is 23 residues long. CDR3 in amino acids: CALGERYPTGGWGIPPYTDKLIF. For the CDR3, the DNA is TGTGCTCTTGGGGAACGGTATCCTACGGGAGGGTGGGGGATACCCCCCTACACCGATAAACTCATCTTT.

This clone turned up a few times. A far larger clone lies a single base away; this is likely a read error. Other DNA sequences in this sample translate to the same CDR3. The chain uses TRDV1 and TRDJ1; 11 bases are a match to TRDD3. Trimming cost V 1 base and J 0 bases; bases outside gene matches: 31. The CDR3 sequence is 26 residues long. CDR1 is TSWWSYY and CDR2 is QGS in the germline V gene. CDR3 residues: CALGERSWPSHRGNGGYAPYTDKLIF. CDR3 nucleotides: TGTGCTCTTGGGGAACGAAGTTGGCCTTCTCACCGCGGGAATGGGGGATACGCGCCGTACACCGATAAACTCATCTTT.

This clone was counted many times. A far larger clone lies a single base away; this is likely a read error. The identical CDR3 is also encoded by other nucleotide sequences in the sample. The chain uses TRDV2 and TRDJ3; 8 bases are shared with TRDD3. This CDR3 contains 20 residues. CDR1 is GEAIGNYY, CDR2 EKD, per germline. CDR3 sequence (DNA): TGTGCCTGTGACACCGCGCTGGGGATACCCCGCTCCTGGGACACCCGACAGATGTTCTTC. It yields the protein CACDTALGIPRSWDTRQMFF.

This clone was observed a few times. This likely traces to a read error, being one base from a far larger clone. This specimen includes other DNA sequences encoding the same CDR3. The rearrangement links TRDV2 to TRDJ1; TRDD3 matches 10 bases. Because TCRdb records no J gene, it was assigned here through a match of the DNA to germline. The CDR3 has 19 residues. Germline V gives CDR1 GEAIGNYY, CDR2 EKD. CDR3 nucleotides: TGTGCCTGTGACACCGCAAAAGGGGGATACGCGATGGACACCGACAAACTCATCTTT. It codes for CACDTAKGGYAMDTDKLIF.

This clone has only a few counts. This likely traces to a read error, being one base from a far larger clone. Additional DNA sequences in this sample encode the identical CDR3. No J gene was assigned, while the V gene was called as TRDV1; the table gives TRDD3 as D, unverified against the DNA. Germline lookup yields CDR1 TSWWSYY and CDR2 QGS. This CDR3 is 14 amino acids long. DNA of the CDR3: TGTGCTCTTGGGGAACTTGAGCTGGGGGATGAGCTCATCTTT. Protein sequence: CALGELELGDELIF.

There are many counts of this clone. TCRdb has a much larger clone's protein, which differs at residue 7 from the translation of this DNA, likely because of a read error; what is shown is the protein translated from the DNA. The rearrangement joins TRDV1 to TRDJ2; 7 nucleotides agree with TRDD3. CDR3 length: 20 residues. V trimming: 3 bases; J trimming: 7 bases; junction bases outside the gene matches: 23. Germline V CDR1 and CDR2: TSWWSYY, QGS. The CDR3 sequence is CALGEVAMTGDPGGGAQLFF. CDR3 in DNA: TGTGCTCTTGGGGAGGTCGCTATGACTGGGGATCCCGGTGGTGGAGCACAACTCTTCTTT.

This clone was detected only a few times. A far larger clone lies a single base away; this is likely a read error. Within the sample, other DNA sequences also encode this same CDR3. The chain joins TRDV1 to TRDJ1; TRDD3 matches 7 bases. Germline CDR1 is TSWWSYY and CDR2 is QGS. This CDR3 spans 22 amino acids. CDR3 DNA sequence: TGTGCCCTTGGGGATGTCCGGGTTAGTTTTGCCGGTTACTGGGGATACACCGATAAACTCATCTTT. Translating gives CALGDVRVSFAGYWGYTDKLIF.

This clone was seen many times. A far larger clone is a single base away, which makes a read error likely. The identical CDR3 is also encoded by other nucleotide sequences in the sample. This chain links TRDV2 with TRDJ1; D is unresolved. The V gene lost 3 bases and the J gene lost 0 bases, with 10 bases spanning the gap. In germline, CDR1 is GEAIGNYY, CDR2 EKD. This CDR3 has 14 amino acids. CDR3 sequence reads: CACDSLLNTDKLIF. DNA of the CDR3: TGTGCCTGTGACTCCTTACTAAACACCGATAAACTCATCTTT.

This clone was counted at least ten times. A read error is likely here: a far larger clone is one base away. The same CDR3 arises from other DNA sequences in this sample as well. The chain employs TRDV2 and TRDJ1; no reliable D call. The J gene, left out of TCRdb, was set here by checking the DNA against germline. Looked up from germline, CDR1 is GEAIGNYY and CDR2 is EKD. The CDR3 is 19 amino acids. The CDR3 DNA reads TGTGCCTGCGACACGGTACAAAAACGTAAGGAAGAAAACACCGATAAACTCATCTTT. Its protein product is CACDTVQKRKEENTDKLIF.

In its sample, this clone was seen many times. One base away lies a much larger clone, so this may be a sequencing read error. The chain has TRDV1 and TRDJ1, with 9 positions matching TRDD3. The trim removed 2 bases at V and 0 bases at J, leaving 31 bases unmatched. The germline V gene has CDR1 TSWWSYY and CDR2 QGS. This CDR3 is built from 25 residues. CDR3 coding DNA: TGTGCTCTTGGGGAAGCGGGCCTACACCTGGGGGATGAAGTGAGGAGGTCATTGTACACCGATAAACTCATCTTT. Translating gives CALGEAGLHLGDEVRRSLYTDKLIF.

On this clone itself: TCRdb lists the protein of a much larger clone for this DNA, which differs at residue 11, so this is likely a read error; the protein given here is translated from the DNA itself. The V and J genes are TRDV1 and TRDJ1, with 12 nucleotides matching TRDD3. The CDR3 sequence is 27 residues long. Unmatched junction bases numbered 34, after V lost 2 bases and J lost 0 bases. Germline CDR1 reads TSWWSYY; CDR2 reads QGS. CDR3 amino acids: CALGEIWGASCPQYWGIHRCDTDKLIF. For the CDR3, the DNA is TGTGCTCTTGGGGAAATTTGGGGTGCGTCCTGCCCCCAGTACTGGGGGATACATCGTTGTGACACCGATAAACTCATCTTT.

This clone has more than one count but fewer than ten. This likely reflects a read error, since a far larger clone is one base away. Other nucleotide sequences in the sample specify the same CDR3. The chain couples TRDV3 to TRDJ1; D possibly corresponds to TRDD3 (6 bases). The CDR3 is 20 amino acids. Germline CDR1 is TVYSNPD and CDR2 is GDNSRS (reference sequence). The CDR3 DNA follows: TGTGCCTTTGGCCGGCTACGGTACCTGTACTGGGTCACGTACACCGATAAGCTCATCTTT. Amino acids: CAFGRLRYLYWVTYTDKLIF.

This clone was seen repeatedly, ten times or more. TCRdb's listed protein matches a much larger clone and diverges from this DNA's translation at residue 5, likely through a read error; the protein shown comes from the DNA. The rearrangement uses TRDV2 and TRDJ1; D uncertain. TCRdb records no J gene; here it was assigned by comparing the DNA to germline. V lost 3 bases and J lost 3, with 19 bases in between. This CDR3 is 16 amino acids long. Germline assignment: CDR1 GEAIGNYY and CDR2 EKD. In DNA form, the CDR3 reads TGTGCCTGTGACCGATGCCGCCCCTCCAAGCCCGATAAACTCATCTTT. Amino acids: CACDRCRPSKPDKLIF.

This clone appeared a few times. TCRdb lists the protein of a much larger clone for this DNA, which differs at residue 5, so this is likely a read error; the protein given here is translated from the DNA itself. V and J are TRDV1 and TRDJ1; D gene uncertain. The J gene, absent from TCRdb, was called here by matching the DNA to germline. Germline V CDR1 and CDR2: TSWWSYY, QGS. The V end was cut by 4 bases, the J end by 0 bases, with 30 bases between. This CDR3 spans 21 amino acids. The CDR3 DNA is TGTGCTCTTGGGGGACCCCCTTTACACGTACGGGGTACATTATACACCGATAAACTCATCTTT. Its protein is CALGGPPLHVRGTLYTDKLIF.

This clone was counted between two and nine times. TCRdb shows a much larger clone's protein in place of this DNA's translation, and the two differ at residue 18, likely through a read error; the protein shown is translated from the DNA. This chain uses TRDV1 with TRDJ2; 12 bases map to TRDD3. The J gene is not listed in TCRdb, so it was assigned here from a DNA match to germline. With 0 bases clipped from V and 6 bases from J, the junction kept 26 bases outside the gene matches. Germline CDR1 is TSWWSYY and CDR2 is QGS. The CDR3 extends over 24 amino acids. In DNA form, the CDR3 reads TGTGCTCTTGGGGAACTATTCTGCGGGCCTTCGTACTGGGGGATACACGGTATGTCAGCACAACTCTTCTTT. As protein: CALGELFCGPSYWGIHGMSAQLFF.